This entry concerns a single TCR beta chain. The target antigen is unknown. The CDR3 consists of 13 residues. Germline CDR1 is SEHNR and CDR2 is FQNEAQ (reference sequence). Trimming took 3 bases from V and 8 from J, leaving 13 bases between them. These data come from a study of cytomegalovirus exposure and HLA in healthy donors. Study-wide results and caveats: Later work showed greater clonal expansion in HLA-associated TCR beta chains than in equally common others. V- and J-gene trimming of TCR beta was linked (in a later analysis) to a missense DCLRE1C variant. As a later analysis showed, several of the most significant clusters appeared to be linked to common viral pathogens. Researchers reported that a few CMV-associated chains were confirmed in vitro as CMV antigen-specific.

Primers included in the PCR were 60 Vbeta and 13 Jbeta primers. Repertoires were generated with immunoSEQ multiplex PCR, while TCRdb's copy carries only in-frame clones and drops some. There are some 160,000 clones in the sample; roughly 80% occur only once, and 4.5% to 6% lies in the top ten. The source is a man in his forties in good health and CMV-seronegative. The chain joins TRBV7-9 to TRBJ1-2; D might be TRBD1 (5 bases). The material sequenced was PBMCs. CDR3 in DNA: TGTGCCAGCAGCTTGGGACTACTTGGAGGCTACACCTTC. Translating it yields CASSLGLLGGYTF.